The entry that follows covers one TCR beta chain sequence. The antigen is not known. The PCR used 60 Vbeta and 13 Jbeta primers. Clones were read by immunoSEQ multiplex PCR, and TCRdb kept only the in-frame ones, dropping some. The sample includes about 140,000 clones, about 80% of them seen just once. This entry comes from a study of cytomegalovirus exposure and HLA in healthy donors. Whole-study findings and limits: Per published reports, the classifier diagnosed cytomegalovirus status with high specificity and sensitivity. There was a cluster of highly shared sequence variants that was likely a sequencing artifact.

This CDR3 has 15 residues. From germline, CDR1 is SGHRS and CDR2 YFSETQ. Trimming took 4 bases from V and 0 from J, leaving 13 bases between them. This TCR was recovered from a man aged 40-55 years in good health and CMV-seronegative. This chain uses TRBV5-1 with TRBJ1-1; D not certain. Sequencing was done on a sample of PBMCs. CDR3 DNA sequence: TGCGCCAGCAGCCTGGTCAATCCCATGAACACTGAAGCTTTCTTT. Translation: CASSLVNPMNTEAFF.